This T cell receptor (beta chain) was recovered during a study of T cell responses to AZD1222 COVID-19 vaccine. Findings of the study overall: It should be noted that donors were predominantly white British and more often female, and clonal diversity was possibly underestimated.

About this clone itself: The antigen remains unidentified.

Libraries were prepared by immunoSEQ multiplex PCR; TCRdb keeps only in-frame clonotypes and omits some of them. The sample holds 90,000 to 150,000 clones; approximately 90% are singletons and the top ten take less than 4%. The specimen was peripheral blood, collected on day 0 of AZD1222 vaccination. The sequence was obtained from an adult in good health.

This CDR3 is CASSRGGSGANVLTF. The CDR3 nucleotides read TGTGCCAGCAGCAGAGGGGGCAGTGGGGCCAACGTCCTGACTTTC. The chain recombines TRBV7-9 with TRBJ2-6, with 7 bases identical to TRBD1. Per germline, CDR1 SEHNR and CDR2 FQNEAQ (reference sequence). V lost 5 bases to trimming and J lost 3 bases; unmatched junction nucleotides: 4. The CDR3 totals 15 residues.